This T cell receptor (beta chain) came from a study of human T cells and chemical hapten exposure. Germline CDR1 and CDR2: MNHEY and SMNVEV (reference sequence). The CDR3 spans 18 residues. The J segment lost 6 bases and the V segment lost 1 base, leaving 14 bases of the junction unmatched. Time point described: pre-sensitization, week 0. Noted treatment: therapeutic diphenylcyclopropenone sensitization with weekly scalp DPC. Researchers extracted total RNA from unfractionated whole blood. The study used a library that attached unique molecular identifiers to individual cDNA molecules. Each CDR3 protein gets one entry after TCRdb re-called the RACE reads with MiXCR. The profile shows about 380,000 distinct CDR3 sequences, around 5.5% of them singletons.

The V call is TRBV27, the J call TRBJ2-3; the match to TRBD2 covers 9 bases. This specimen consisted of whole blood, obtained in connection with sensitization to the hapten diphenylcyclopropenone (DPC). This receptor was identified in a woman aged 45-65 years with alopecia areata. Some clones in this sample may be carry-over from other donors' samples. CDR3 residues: CASSLYLRKRGDADTQYF. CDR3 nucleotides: TGTGCCAGCAGTTTATATCTCCGGAAGCGGGGGGACGCCGATACGCAGTATTTT.